This T cell receptor (beta chain) was sequenced for a study of T cell repertoires in cytomegalovirus infection. Study overall: Public TCR beta signatures indicated both CMV infection and matching HLA type.

This clonotype was detected ten times or more. Its antigen is as yet unknown. From the reads, TCRdb called clonotypes with MiXCR, one entry per CDR3 protein. The sample holds 310,000 or so distinct CDR3 sequences, about 9.2% seen once. Study conclusions and caveats: Clonotypes of TCR beta that were HLA-C-restricted and CMV-specific dominated the ex vivo response.

Germline assignment: CDR1 SGHVS and CDR2 FQNEAQ. The ends were cut back, 5 bases at V and 1 base at J, with 11 bases in the middle. The CDR3 sequence is 14 residues long. The TCR comes from a human donor in good health (CMV status not recorded). Some clones in this sample may be carry-over from other donors' samples. Input material: PBMCs. The chain couples TRBV7-8 to TRBJ1-1; tentatively, D is TRBD1 (5 bases). In DNA, the CDR3 is TGTGCCAGCAGCCTAATGGGGCAGAACACTGAAGCTTTCTTT. Its protein product is CASSLMGQNTEAFF.